This passage covers 27 T cell receptor beta chains from one sample sequenced in a study of molecular identifiers for immune sequencing clone quantification. TCRdb used MiXCR to reprocess the PCR reads, holding one entry per CDR3 protein. The repertoire holds 60,000 to 65,000 distinct CDR3 sequences, with about a fifth as singletons. Source material: naive CD8+ T cells from blood, with Jurkat cell RNA spiked in. Subset meaning: FACS-sorted CD8+CD4-CCR7+CD45RA+ naive T cells. These receptor sequences come from a human donor in good health. Some libraries in this study had Jurkat cell RNA spiked in.

This clonotype was detected ten times or more. The chain carries TRBV7-8 and TRBJ2-2; D might be TRBD2 (5 bases). The CDR3 totals 17 residues. V lost 4 bases and J 0 bases, leaving 15 bases between the germline ends. The germline V gene encodes CDR1 SGHVS and CDR2 FQNEAQ. This CDR3 reads CASSSTRTRANTGELFF. CDR3 nucleotides: TGTGCCAGCAGCTCAACACGGACTCGCGCGAACACCGGGGAGCTGTTTTTT.

The chain is built from TRBV19 and TRBJ2-1, with 8 bases identical to TRBD2. The CDR3 runs 16 residues. The germline V gene has CDR1 LNHDA and CDR2 SQIVND (reference sequence). V dropped 4 bases and J dropped 7; count of bases not matched to a gene: 12. The CDR3 DNA reads as TGTGCCAGTAGTAGTCCGACCCTGCGGGAGGATAATGAGCAGTTCTTC. It yields the protein CASSSPTLREDNEQFF.

V is TRBV5-1 and J is TRBJ2-2, with D uncertain. The CDR3 has 15 amino acids. The V end lost 0 bases, the J end lost 4 bases, and 10 bases lay between the germline ends. Germline V CDR1 and CDR2: SGHRS, YFSETQ. CDR3 residues: CASSLAGARTGELFF. CDR3 bases: TGCGCCAGCAGCTTGGCAGGCGCGCGCACCGGGGAGCTGTTTTTT. Combining the CDR3 with reference TRBV5-1 and TRBJ2-2 gives the whole variable domain KAGVTQTPRYLIKTRGQQVTLSCSPISGHRSVSWYQQTPGQGLQFLFEYFSETQRNKGNFPGRFSGRQFSNSRSEMNVSTLELGDSALYLCASSLAGARTGELFFGEGSRLTVL.

Ten or more counts support this clonotype. This chain uses TRBV11-3 with TRBJ1-3; D ambiguous. Deletions cut 1 base from V and 4 bases from J, with 14 bases between. The germline V gene has CDR1 SGHNT and CDR2 YENEEA. This CDR3 has 16 residues. The CDR3 DNA follows: TGTGCCAGCAGCTTAGTACCCGAAGGCATCGGAAACACCATATATTTT. This encodes CASSLVPEGIGNTIYF.

The table lists this clonotype with a few counts. J is TRBJ2-1 and V is TRBV11-2; 11 nucleotides agree with TRBD2. This CDR3 is built from 17 residues. The junction had 14 bases not matched to a gene; V was cut back by 5 bases and J by 8 bases. Germline CDR1 SGHAT, CDR2 FQNNGV. CDR3 loop: CASSAPGLAVGADEQFF. The CDR3 bases are TGTGCCAGCAGCGCCCCGGGACTAGCGGTCGGAGCAGATGAGCAGTTCTTC.

The genes are TRBV4-2 and TRBJ2-3, with D hard to call. The V end was cut by 1 base, the J end by 1 base, with 12 bases between. This CDR3 is built from 16 residues. Per the germline V gene, CDR1 is LGHNA and CDR2 is YNFKEQ. The DNA of the CDR3 is TGTGCCAGCAGCCAAGCGACGACGGTTGGCACAGATACGCAGTATTTT. Amino acids: CASSQATTVGTDTQYF.

The chain links TRBV10-3 to TRBJ2-1, with 7 bases matching TRBD1. The CDR3 totals 14 residues. V lost 4 bases to trimming and J lost 6 bases; unmatched junction nucleotides: 6. Germline CDR1 is ENHRY and CDR2 is SYGVKD. DNA of the CDR3: TGTGCCATCAGTGGCCTGACAGGGATCAATGAGCAGTTCTTC. Protein product: CAISGLTGINEQFF.

This clonotype was seen a handful of times. The rearrangement links TRBV7-7 to TRBJ2-1; TRBD2 aligns across 8 bases. The junction had 5 bases not matched to a gene; V was cut back by 3 bases and J by 10 bases. The CDR3 contains 13 residues. Germline CDR1 is SSHAT and CDR2 is FNYEAQ (reference sequence). Written as DNA, the CDR3 is TGTGCCAGCAGCTTCGGACTAGCACAGGAGCAGTTCTTC. Its protein is CASSFGLAQEQFF. Supplemented by reference TRBV7-7 and TRBJ2-1, the full variable domain reads GAGVSQSPRYKVTKRGQDVTLRCDPISSHATLYWYQQALGQGPEFLTYFNYEAQPDKSGLPSDRFSAERPEGSISTLTIQRTEQRDSAMYRCASSFGLAQEQFFGPGTRLTVL.

As regards this clonotype: A much larger clone lies one base from this, so it may be a read error. The chain uses TRBV29-1 and TRBJ1-3, with D tentatively TRBD1 (6 bases). The V end was cut by 7 bases, the J end by 8 bases, with 15 bases between. Germline V lookup: CDR1 SQVTM, CDR2 ANQGSEA. This CDR3 contains 12 residues. CDR3 residues: CSARDTDDTIYF. CDR3 sequence (DNA): TGCAGCGCCCGGGACACCGACGACACCATATATTTT.

Of note for this clonotype: A junction boundary mismatches the germline segment, possibly from a read error. The J gene is TRBJ1-1, the V gene TRBV4-1; D not certain. The CDR3 has 15 residues. The germline V gene has CDR1 MGHRA and CDR2 YSYEKL. CDR3 loop: CASSQSPSGNTEAFF. DNA for the CDR3: TGCGCTAGCAGCCAATCCCCCTCCGGTAACACTGAAGCTTTCTTT.

This clonotype occurred many times. V usage is TRBV24-1 and J usage is TRBJ2-2; tentative D call: TRBD1 (6 bases). The CDR3 runs to 14 residues. V was cut by 4 bases and J by 3 bases, with 8 bases left in between. Germline V CDR1 and CDR2: KGHDR, SFDVKD. The CDR3 sequence: CATSEQGYTGELFF. DNA for the CDR3: TGTGCCACCAGTGAACAGGGCTACACCGGGGAGCTGTTTTTT.

Only a few counts were recorded for this clonotype. The chain is built from TRBV30 and TRBJ1-1, with a weak D call TRBD1 (5 bases). This CDR3 has 11 residues. The V end lost 4 bases, the J end lost 5 bases, and 8 bases lay between the germline ends. Germline-derived CDR1 and CDR2 are GTSNPN and SVGIG (reference sequence). DNA for the CDR3: TGTGCCTGGACCCGGGGGACTGAAGCTTTCTTT. Translated: CAWTRGTEAFF.

This clonotype appeared many times. The chain employs TRBV11-3 and TRBJ2-7, with D maybe TRBD2 (6 bases). V dropped 5 bases and J dropped 6 bases, with 20 bases sitting between them. There are 15 residues in the CDR3. Per the germline V gene, CDR1 is SGHNT and CDR2 is YENEEA. CDR3 region: CASSILGLYKGEQYF. CDR3 in DNA: TGTGCCAGCAGCATCCTGGGACTTTACAAGGGCGAGCAGTACTTC. Based on the CDR3 plus reference TRBV11-3 and TRBJ2-7, the full variable domain is EAGVVQSPRYKIIEKKQPVAFWCNPISGHNTLYWYLQNLGQGPELLIRYENEEAVDDSQLPKDRFSAERLKGVDSTLKIQPAELGDSAVYLCASSILGLYKGEQYFGPGTRLTVT.

This clonotype showed up many times. The chain is built from TRBV7-9 and TRBJ2-7; the match to TRBD1 covers 8 bases. The CDR3 loop spans 14 amino acids. Germline values: CDR1 SEHNR, CDR2 FQNEAQ (reference sequence). The junction had 7 bases not matched to a gene; V was cut back by 5 bases and J by 4 bases. CDR3 bases: TGTGCCAGCAGCCCGCGGGACAGGTTTTACGAGCAGTACTTC. Translated: CASSPRDRFYEQYF.

This clonotype was counted at least ten times. The gene calls are TRBV4-3 and TRBJ2-3; either TRBD1 or TRBD2 may fit D (5 bases each). CDR3 length: 18 residues. The V end lost 0 bases, the J end lost 2 bases, and 18 bases lay between the germline ends. Germline V gene sequence: CDR1 LGHNA, CDR2 YSLEER. The CDR3 loop reads CASSQETADLLNTDTQYF. CDR3 nucleotides: TGCGCCAGCAGCCAAGAGACAGCGGATCTTCTAAACACAGATACGCAGTATTTT.

This clonotype has only a few counts. This could be a read error, since a much larger clone is one nucleotide away. J is TRBJ2-2 and V is TRBV5-3; TRBD2 aligns across 12 bases. TRBV5-3 is recorded as an ORF, its role being uncertain. The CDR3 length is 17 residues. The CDR3 region is CASSFRTSGIYIGELFF. CDR3 nucleotide sequence: TGTGCCAGCAGCTTTCGGACTAGCGGGATCTACATCGGGGAGCTGTTTTTT.

This clonotype was observed at least ten times. V usage is TRBV19 and J usage is TRBJ1-1, with D possibly being TRBD1 (5 bases). V dropped 3 bases and J dropped 1 base, with 9 bases sitting between them. From germline, CDR1 is LNHDA and CDR2 SQIVND (reference sequence). The CDR3 covers 14 residues. The CDR3 reads CASSMLGANTEAFF. The CDR3 nucleotides read TGTGCCAGTAGTATGCTTGGGGCGAACACTGAAGCTTTCTTT.

This clonotype was detected ten times or more. CDR3 residues: CASRTRPNLYTDTQYF. For the CDR3, the DNA is TGTGCCAGTAGGACTAGGCCGAACTTATACACAGATACGCAGTATTTT. The chain recombines TRBV19 with TRBJ2-3, with D possibly matching TRBD2 (6 bases). The length of the CDR3 is 16 residues. With 6 bases removed from V and 2 bases from J, the gap between germline ends came to 18 bases. From germline, CDR1 is LNHDA and CDR2 SQIVND (reference sequence).

The rearrangement links TRBV9 to TRBJ2-3; 8 nucleotides agree with TRBD1. Germline lookup yields CDR1 SGDLS and CDR2 YYNGEE. J gave up 4 bases and V 5 bases, and 6 bases lay outside the gene matches. The CDR3 spans 14 residues. The DNA of the CDR3 is TGTGCCAGCAGTGTTACAGGGGGTCCAGATACGCAGTATTTT. Its protein product is CASSVTGGPDTQYF.

Note on this clonotype: A much larger clone lies a single base off, so this may be a read error. The chain uses TRBV27 and TRBJ1-1; tentative D call: TRBD1 (5 bases). The germline V gene has CDR1 MNHEY and CDR2 SMNVEV (reference sequence). The CDR3 loop spans 14 amino acids. The CDR3 nucleotides read TGTGTCAGCAAGGCTGTTCTAGTGGGGGGTGAAGCTTTCTTT. Translation gives CVSKAVLVGGEAFF.

This clonotype has just a few counts. J is TRBJ2-7 and V is TRBV20-1; D is unresolved. CDR1 DFQATT and CDR2 SNEGSKA come from the germline V gene (reference sequence). The length of the CDR3 is 14 residues. V lost 6 bases and J 6 bases, leaving 21 bases between the germline ends. For the CDR3, the DNA is TGCAGTGCCTACCCTAGGACCCGGGTGGGCGAGCAGTACTTC. Its translation: CSAYPRTRVGEQYF.

J is TRBJ1-4 and V is TRBV4-3; 11 positions agree with TRBD1. This CDR3 contains 15 residues. Trimming cost V 3 bases and J 7 bases; bases outside gene matches: 4. Germline values: CDR1 LGHNA, CDR2 YSLEER. The CDR3 is CASSQGTGGSEKLFF. In DNA, the CDR3 is TGCGCCAGCAGCCAGGGGACAGGGGGGAGTGAAAAACTGTTTTTT.

This clonotype has only a few counts. The chain links TRBV19 to TRBJ2-5; D not resolved. Per germline, CDR1 LNHDA and CDR2 SQIVND (reference sequence). V lost 3 bases and J lost 2, with 7 bases in between. This CDR3 is built from 13 residues. CDR3 residues: CASSIAAQETQYF. CDR3 DNA sequence: TGTGCCAGTAGTATTGCAGCGCAAGAGACCCAGTACTTC.

A few counts support this clonotype. One junction end does not reproduce the germline sequence, and a read error may be involved. The chain employs TRBV12-3 or TRBV12-4 and TRBJ1-5, with 7 bases that match TRBD1. This CDR3 spans 15 amino acids. CDR3 DNA sequence: TGTGCCAGCAGTTTTACGGCAGGGGGGGATCAGCCCCAGCGCTTT. This sequence encodes CASSFTAGGDQPQRF.

At least ten counts were recorded for this clonotype. CDR3 amino acids: CASSEGPPLEQYF. CDR3 nucleotide sequence: TGTGCCAGCAGTGAGGGGCCCCCGTTAGAGCAGTACTTC. The V call is TRBV27, the J call TRBJ2-7, with D perhaps being TRBD1 or TRBD2 (5 bases each). The CDR3 loop spans 13 amino acids. Germline CDR1 and CDR2: MNHEY and SMNVEV (reference sequence). V gave up 5 bases and J gave up 7 bases, with 15 bases separating them.

This clonotype showed up just a few times. J is TRBJ1-1 and V is TRBV7-9; a weak D match, TRBD1 (6 bases). V was pared by 11 bases and J by 1 base, with 14 bases between. This CDR3 has 13 amino acids. CDR1 and CDR2 (germline): SEHNR, FQNEAQ (reference sequence). The CDR3 loop reads CAGEGETNTEAFF. CDR3 coding DNA: TGTGCCGGGGAGGGGGAAACGAACACTGAAGCTTTCTTT.

This clonotype was seen more than once but under ten times. This may be a read error: a much more frequent sequence differs by one nucleotide. The CDR3 region is CASSGAPGQGTDTQYF. CDR3 DNA: TGTGCCAGCTCAGGAGCCCCGGGACAGGGGACAGATACGCAGTATTTT. This chain uses TRBV18 with TRBJ2-3; 10 positions agree with TRBD1. In germline, CDR1 is KGHSH, CDR2 LQKENI. V shed 5 bases and J 3 bases; nucleotides not matched to a gene: 8. CDR3 length equals 16 residues.